This T cell receptor (beta chain) derives from a study of blood T cell repertoires in COVID-19. Study as a whole: PBMCs, B-cell-depleted T cells, or T cells provided the cDNA or gDNA that made up the material.

The germline gives CDR1 MNHEY, CDR2 SVGAGI. Germline trimming cut 4 bases from V and 1 base from J; bases unmatched to any gene: 6. The CDR3 covers 16 residues. As handled by the study authors: Reference gene primer amplification gave estimated nucleated cell counts. The data were produced by immunoSEQ multiplex PCR, yet TCRdb's version contains in-frame clones alone and is incomplete. V and J calls and clone size are those listed in that table; D and trimming were worked out from the DNA. The sample lists just under 60,000 clones, around 87% seen once, with 7.4% in the top ten. This TCR came from a human donor with active COVID-19. The donor label of this sample is uncertain. Sequenced material: peripheral blood. The chain joins TRBV6-5 to TRBJ2-2; TRBD2 matches at 7 bases. The DNA for the CDR3 is TGTGCCAGCAGTTCAGCCATAGCGGGGAACACCGGGGAGCTGTTTTTT. As protein: CASSSAIAGNTGELFF.